This T cell receptor beta chain came from a study of T cell responses to AZD1222 COVID-19 vaccine. Data came from immunoSEQ multiplex PCR; TCRdb stores just in-frame clones and leaves some out. Of about 110,000 clones listed, approximately 90% are singletons. Sequenced here: peripheral blood, sampled on day 0 of AZD1222 vaccination. This TCR derives from an adult in good health.

The CDR3 reads CASSQSGGGGGYTF. CDR3 sequence (DNA): TGTGCCAGCAGCCAATCCGGGGGAGGGGGAGGCTACACCTTC. This chain links TRBV3-1 (or the pseudogene TRBV3-2) with TRBJ1-2; D perhaps matches TRBD1 (6 bases). Trimming left V 2 bases short and J 8 bases short, with 15 bases between. CDR1 and CDR2 from the germline V gene are LGHDT and YNNKEL (reference sequence). The length of the CDR3 is 14 residues.